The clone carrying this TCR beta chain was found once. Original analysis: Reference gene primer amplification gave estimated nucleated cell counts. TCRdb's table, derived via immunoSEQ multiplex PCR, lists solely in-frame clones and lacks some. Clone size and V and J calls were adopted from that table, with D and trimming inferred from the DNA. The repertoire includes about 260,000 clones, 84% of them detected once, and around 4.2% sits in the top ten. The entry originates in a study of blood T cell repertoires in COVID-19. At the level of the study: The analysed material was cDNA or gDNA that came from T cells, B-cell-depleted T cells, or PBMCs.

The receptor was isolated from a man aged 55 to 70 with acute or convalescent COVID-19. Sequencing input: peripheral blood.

The CDR3 spells CASPGQNYSNQPQHF. DNA for the CDR3: TGTGCCAGCCCGGGACAGAATTATAGCAATCAGCCCCAGCATTTT. The chain links TRBV6-4 to TRBJ1-5; 7 bases match TRBD1. The CDR3 consists of 15 residues. Germline-derived CDR1 and CDR2 are MRHNA and SNTAGT. V lost 8 bases and J lost 0; bases outside the gene matches: 7.